These T cell receptor beta chains were read from a single sample in a study of T cell responses to AZD1222 COVID-19 vaccine. Repertoires were generated with immunoSEQ multiplex PCR, while TCRdb's copy carries only in-frame clones and drops some. The sample holds 96,000 or so clones, around 90% seen once. This specimen consisted of peripheral blood, obtained on day 0 of AZD1222 vaccination. These receptors were obtained from an adult in good health. CDR3s include the opening cysteine and the closing phenylalanine or tryptophan. A D gene is named only where the DNA matches it firmly. Size is omitted from some rows. Given values are once, few, many or a class for expanded clones.

V	size	J	D	DNA	CDR3
TRBV28	-	TRBJ1-6	-	TGTGCCAGCATTACAGGGCCGAATTCACCCCTCCACTTT	CASITGPNSPLHF
TRBV19	-	TRBJ2-7	-	TGTGCCAGTAGTATAGGAGGGGAGCCAGCCTACGAGCAGTACTTC	CASSIGGEPAYEQYF
TRBV5-1	-	TRBJ2-2	TRBD2	TGCGCCAGCAGCTTGATCGGCGGGAGAGGTTTCAACGGGGAGCTGTTTTTT	CASSLIGGRGFNGELFF
TRBV5-5	once	TRBJ1-6	-	TGTGCCAGCAGCTACCATACAGACCTCTATAATTCACCCCTCCACTTT	CASSYHTDLYNSPLHF
TRBV2	-	TRBJ2-5	-	TGTGCCAGCAGTGAAGAGACCCAGTACTTC	CASSEETQYF
TRBV5-1	-	TRBJ2-3	-	TGCGCCAGCAGCTTGGCCAGTGCTAGCACAGATACGCAGTATTTT	CASSLASASTDTQYF
TRBV6-5	-	TRBJ2-7	-	TGTGCCAGCAGCCTCGGCCAATTCCCCCACGAGCAGTACTTC	CASSLGQFPHEQYF
TRBV28	-	TRBJ2-5	TRBD2	TGTGCCAGCAGTTTAGCATCGAGGGAGGGGACCCAGTACTTC	CASSLASREGTQYF
TRBV6-5	-	TRBJ2-7	TRBD2	TGTGCCAGCAGTTTCATAGCGGGGAGCGTCGACGAGCAGTACTTC	CASSFIAGSVDEQYF
TRBV30	-	TRBJ2-2	TRBD2	TGTGCCTGGAGTCCCCCCCGACTAGCGGCCATGGGGACCGGGGAGCTGTTTTTT	CAWSPPRLAAMGTGELFF
TRBV28	-	TRBJ2-7	-	TGTGCCAGCAGCTCAGATGGAGGGGGTTCCTACGAGCAGTACTTC	CASSSDGGGSYEQYF
TRBV5-1	-	TRBJ1-4	-	TGCGCCAGCAGCATCGGAGGGGGGCCCGGTAATGAAAAACTGTTTTTT	CASSIGGGPGNEKLFF
TRBV7-9	-	TRBJ2-7	TRBD1	TGTGCCAGCAGCTATGGACAGGGGATTAGGTACGAGCAGTACTTC	CASSYGQGIRYEQYF
TRBV28	once	TRBJ1-3	-	TGTGCCAGCAGTTCTGGCGACACTTCCTCTGGAAACACCATATATTTT	CASSSGDTSSGNTIYF
TRBV28	-	TRBJ2-7	-	TGTGCCACCATTACAGGGACCTACGAGCAGTACTTC	CATITGTYEQYF
TRBV5-1	-	TRBJ2-7	TRBD2	TGCGCCAGCAGCCTACAGGGACTAGCGGGAGGGACCAGGGGCGAGCAGTACTTC	CASSLQGLAGGTRGEQYF
TRBV12-3/TRBV12-4	-	TRBJ2-7	-	TGTGCCAGCAGTAGTAGCAACTCCTACGAGCAGTACTTC	CASSSSNSYEQYF
TRBV4-2	-	TRBJ2-3	-	TGTGCCAGCAGCCAAGCCTCGGCTAGCACAGATACGCAGTATTTT	CASSQASASTDTQYF
TRBV27	-	TRBJ2-7	-	TGTGCCAGCAGTCCGCACCGTTCCTACGAGCAGTACTTC	CASSPHRSYEQYF
TRBV6-5	-	TRBJ1-6	TRBD1	TGTGCCAGCACTGTAGACAGGGGGGGGAATTCACCCCTCCACTTT	CASTVDRGGNSPLHF
TRBV7-9	-	TRBJ1-1	-	TGTGCCAGCAGCCCGCGTCAGGGGCAGTGGACTGAAGCTTTCTTT	CASSPRQGQWTEAFF
TRBV5-4	-	TRBJ2-7	TRBD1	TGTGCCAGCAGCTCGGCAGGACAGGGCGTTTCCTACGAGCAGTACTTC	CASSSAGQGVSYEQYF
TRBV6-2/TRBV6-3	once	TRBJ2-2	TRBD1	TGTGCCAGCAGTTTTGGGACAGCCACCACCGGGGAGCTGTTTTTT	CASSFGTATTGELFF
TRBV30	-	TRBJ1-4	TRBD1	TGTGCCTGGAGTACTTCCTCCCTCGGCCCAGGGGGTGAAAAACTGTTTTTT	CAWSTSSLGPGGEKLFF
TRBV30	-	TRBJ2-7	-	TGTGCCTGGAGTGGGCGACTACGAAGCACGAACGAGCAGTACTTC	CAWSGRLRSTNEQYF